This T cell receptor (beta chain) emerged from a study of cytomegalovirus exposure and HLA in healthy donors. Broader study findings: Judged likely to be a sequencing artifact was a cluster of highly shared sequence variants. TCR beta V- and J-gene trimming, according to a later analysis, was linked to a missense DCLRE1C variant.

This PCR relied on a set of 60 Vbeta primers and 13 Jbeta primers. The assay was immunoSEQ multiplex PCR, and TCRdb's table has in-frame clones only and misses some. The sample carries approximately 150,000 clones, 68% recorded once. About this clone itself: Its antigen is not known.

Germline loops: CDR1 MNHEY, CDR2 SVGAGI. Losses at the gene ends were 2 bases for V and 7 bases for J; bases not matched to a gene: 4. CDR3 length: 14 amino acids. The clonotype originates from a woman aged 40 to 49 in good health and CMV-seropositive. The rearrangement uses TRBV6-5 and TRBJ2-1; 8 bases map to TRBD2. Sequencing was carried out using PBMCs. The CDR3 sequence is CASSYPGGVNEQFF. As DNA, the CDR3 is TGTGCCAGCAGTTACCCGGGAGGGGTAAATGAGCAGTTCTTC.